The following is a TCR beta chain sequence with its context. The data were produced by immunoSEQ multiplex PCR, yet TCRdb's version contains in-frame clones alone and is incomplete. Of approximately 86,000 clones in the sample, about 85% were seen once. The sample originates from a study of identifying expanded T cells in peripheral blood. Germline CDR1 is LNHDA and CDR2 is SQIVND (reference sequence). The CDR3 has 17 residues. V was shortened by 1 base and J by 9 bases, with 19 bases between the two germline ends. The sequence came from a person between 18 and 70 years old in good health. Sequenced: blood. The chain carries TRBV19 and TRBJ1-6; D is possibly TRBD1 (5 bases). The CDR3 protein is CASSIAAVGGVGSPLHF. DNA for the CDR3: TGTGCCAGTAGTATAGCCGCGGTTGGGGGGGTGGGTTCACCCCTCCACTTT. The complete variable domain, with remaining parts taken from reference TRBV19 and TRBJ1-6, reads DGGITQSPKYLFRKEGQNVTLSCEQNLNHDAMYWYRQDPGQGLRLIYYSQIVNDFQKGDIAEGYSVSREKKESFPLTVTSAQKNPTAFYLCASSIAAVGGVGSPLHFGNGTRLTVT.